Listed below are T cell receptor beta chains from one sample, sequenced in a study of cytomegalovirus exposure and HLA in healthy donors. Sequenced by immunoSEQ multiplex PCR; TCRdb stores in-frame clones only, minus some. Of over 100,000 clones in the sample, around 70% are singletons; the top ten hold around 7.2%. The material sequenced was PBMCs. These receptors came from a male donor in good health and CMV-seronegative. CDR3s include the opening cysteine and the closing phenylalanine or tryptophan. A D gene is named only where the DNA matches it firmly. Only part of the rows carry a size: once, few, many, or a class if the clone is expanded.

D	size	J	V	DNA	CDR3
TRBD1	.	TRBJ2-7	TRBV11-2	TGTGCCAGCAGCTTAGACCTAGGACAGGTGAGAGAGCAGTACTTC	CASSLDLGQVREQYF
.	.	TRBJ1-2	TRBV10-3	TGTGCCAGCAGGGGTTCAGGGGATGGCTACACCTTC	CASRGSGDGYTF
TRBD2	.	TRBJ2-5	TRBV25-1	TGTGCCAGCAGTGAATTCCCTAGCGGGAGGGCTGTGGAGACCCAGTACTTC	CASSEFPSGRAVETQYF
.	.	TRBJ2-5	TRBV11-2	TGTGCCAGCAGCTTAGTAGGGGTAGAGACCCAGTACTTC	CASSLVGVETQYF
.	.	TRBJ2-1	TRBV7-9	TGTGCTCTCGGACTAGGGGGTTACAATGAGCAATTCTTC	CALGLGGYNEQFF
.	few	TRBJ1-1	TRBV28	TGTGCCAGCACCCCGGGGGGGAGGGACACTGAAGCTTTCTTT	CASTPGGRDTEAFF
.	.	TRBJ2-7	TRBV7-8	TGTGCCAGCAGCTTAGCGAGGGCCCCGTGGAACGAGCAGTACTTC	CASSLARAPWNEQYF
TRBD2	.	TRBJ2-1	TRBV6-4	TGTGCCAGCAGTGACTCGTCTAGCGGGGGGTTCCCTAATGAGCAGTTCTTC	CASSDSSSGGFPNEQFF
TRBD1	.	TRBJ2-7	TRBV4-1	TGCGCCAGCGCTGGACAGGGGGGAAATGCCTACGAGCAGTACTTC	CASAGQGGNAYEQYF
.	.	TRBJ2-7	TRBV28	TGTGCCAGCAGCCTGGACAGCGATTATAACTACGAGCAGTACTTC	CASSLDSDYNYEQYF
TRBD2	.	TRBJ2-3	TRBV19	TGTGCCAGTAAGGCGGGAGGATTGAACACAGATACGCAGTATTTT	CASKAGGLNTDTQYF
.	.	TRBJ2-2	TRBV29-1	TGCAGCGTTGCGTCAGGGAGGTTTACCGGGGAGCTGTTTTTT	CSVASGRFTGELFF
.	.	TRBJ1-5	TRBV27	TGTGCCAGCAGTTTTATGGGAGCCAATCAGCCCCAGCATTTT	CASSFMGANQPQHF
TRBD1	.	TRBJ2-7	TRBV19	TGTGCCAGTAGTTCTCTGACAGGGATCTACGAGCAGTACTTC	CASSSLTGIYEQYF
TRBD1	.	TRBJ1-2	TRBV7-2	TGTGCCAGCAGCTTATTGGGACAGGGGACAAACTATGGCTACACCTTC	CASSLLGQGTNYGYTF
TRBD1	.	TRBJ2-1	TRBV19	TGTGCCAGTAGCACTGACAGGGCCTCCTACAATGAGCAGTTCTTC	CASSTDRASYNEQFF
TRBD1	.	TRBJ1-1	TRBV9	TGTGCCAGCAGCGAAGGGACAGGGGAGACTGAAGCTTTCTTT	CASSEGTGETEAFF